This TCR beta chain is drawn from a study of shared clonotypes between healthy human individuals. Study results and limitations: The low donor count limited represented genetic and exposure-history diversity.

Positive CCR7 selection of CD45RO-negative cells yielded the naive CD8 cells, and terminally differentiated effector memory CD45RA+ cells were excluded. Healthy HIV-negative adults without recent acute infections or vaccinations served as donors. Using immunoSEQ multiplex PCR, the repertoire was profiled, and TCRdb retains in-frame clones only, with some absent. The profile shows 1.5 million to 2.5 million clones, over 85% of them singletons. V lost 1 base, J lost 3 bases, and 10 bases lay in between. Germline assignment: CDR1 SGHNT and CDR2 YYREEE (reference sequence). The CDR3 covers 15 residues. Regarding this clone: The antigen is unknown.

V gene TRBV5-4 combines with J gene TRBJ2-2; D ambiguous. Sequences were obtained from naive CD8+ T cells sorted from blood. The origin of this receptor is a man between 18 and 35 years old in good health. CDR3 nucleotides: TGTGCCAGCAGCTTGTTGGCGGCCCACACCGGGGAGCTGTTTTTT. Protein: CASSLLAAHTGELFF.